The 27 T cell receptor beta chains given below trace back to one sample, sequenced in a study of T cells in women clearing cervical HPV infection. Sequencing was performed with immunoSEQ multiplex PCR; in TCRdb, only in-frame clones are kept and a portion is missing. Across 36,000 or so clones, the top ten clones capture around 3.5% of the sample. The sample was blood buffy coat. The receptor source for this set is a woman between 18 and 70 years old with a cervical HPV16 infection that either progressed to CIN3+ or cleared (not recorded which).

As regards this clone: The CDR3 end falls 3 residues outside the read, so it is completed with the germline J gene. V and J are TRBV30 and TRBJ2-5; 7 bases align to TRBD1. J gave up 3 bases and V 2 bases, and 9 bases lay outside the gene matches. Germline V gene sequence: CDR1 GTSNPN, CDR2 SVGIG (reference sequence). The CDR3 extends over 15 amino acids. The sequenced part of the CDR3 DNA is TGTGCCTGGAGTAAGGATAAGGGGGCTGAAGAGACC. It specifies CAWSKDKGAEET. In full, the CDR3 reads CAWSKDKGAEETQYF.

To note about this clone: From the germline J gene comes the end of the CDR3, since the read stops 3 residues before it. The chain uses TRBV20-1 and TRBJ1-4, with 9 bases that match TRBD1. This CDR3 region has 15 residues. The J segment lost 7 bases and the V segment lost 6 bases, leaving 12 bases of the junction unmatched. CDR1 is DFQATT, CDR2 SNEGSKA, per germline (reference sequence). The CDR3 DNA, read in part, is TGCAGTGCCCGAAATCCGACAGGGGGGGTTGAAAAA. It translates to CSARNPTGGVEK. The full CDR3 is CSARNPTGGVEKLFF.

Notes on this clone: The DNA ends 3 residues before the CDR3 does, and the rest of the CDR3 is filled in from the germline J gene. This chain links TRBV10-3 with TRBJ1-2; weak D call: TRBD1 (6 bases). Trimming shortened V by 7 bases and J by 6 bases, and 15 bases separated the two germline ends. Germline V gene data show CDR1 as ENHRY and CDR2 as SYGVKD. This CDR3 contains 13 residues. The CDR3 region is CAIMSRGRDGYTF. The part of the CDR3 DNA that was read is TGTGCCATCATGAGCAGGGGAAGGGATGGC.

In regard to this clone: The CDR3 extends 3 residues past the end of the read, so its final part is completed from the germline J gene. The chain employs TRBV5-1 and TRBJ1-3; D is uncertain. The CDR3 is 15 amino acids. V was pared by 0 bases and J by 0 bases, with 7 bases between. The V gene's germline CDR1 is SGHRS and CDR2 YFSETQ. Incomplete CDR3 DNA: TGCGCCAGCAGCTTGGACTTATCCTCTGGAAACACC. This codes for CASSLDLSSGNT. The full CDR3 protein reads CASSLDLSSGNTIYF. Drawing the rest from reference TRBV5-1 and TRBJ1-3, the complete variable domain is KAGVTQTPRYLIKTRGQQVTLSCSPISGHRSVSWYQQTPGQGLQFLFEYFSETQRNKGNFPGRFSGRQFSNSRSEMNVSTLELGDSALYLCASSLDLSSGNTIYFGEGSWLTVV.

Regarding this clone: The read ends 3 residues shy of where the CDR3 ends; the end is completed using the germline J gene. The chain links TRBV6-2 or TRBV6-3 to TRBJ2-2; 12 bases agree with TRBD2. This CDR3 is built from 17 residues. Germline V gene sequence: CDR1 MNHEY, CDR2 SVGEGT. V was clipped by 4 bases and J by 5 bases; unmatched bases: 8. Partial CDR3 DNA: TGTGCCAGCAGTTCTCAAATTACTAGCGGGAGGACCGGGGAG. Encoded protein: CASSSQITSGRTGE. The CDR3 in its entirety is CASSSQITSGRTGELFF.

Of note for this clone: The read finishes 3 residues shy of the CDR3 end, and the germline J gene is used to complete it. V usage is TRBV19 and J usage is TRBJ1-1, with TRBD1 identical over 8 bases. The CDR3 sequence is 15 residues long. V was pared by 1 base and J by 2 bases, with 3 bases of the junction left unmatched. Germline-derived CDR1 and CDR2 are LNHDA and SQIVND (reference sequence). The CDR3 reads CASSIVGQGNTEAFF. The part of the CDR3 DNA that was read is TGTGCCAGTAGTATAGTCGGACAGGGAAACACTGAA.

The sequenced CDR3 bases are TGTGCCAGTAGGAACAGGGGGGACCAGCCC. Its translation is CASRNRGDQP. The whole CDR3 protein is CASRNRGDQPQHF. V gene TRBV19 combines with J gene TRBJ1-5; 8 nucleotides agree with TRBD1. The CDR3 is cut off 3 residues early in the read; its end comes from the germline J gene. The CDR3 totals 13 residues. CDR1 and CDR2 (germline): LNHDA, SQIVND (reference sequence). With V trimmed by 6 bases and J by 7 bases, 5 bases remained unmatched.

About this clone: The read falls 3 residues short of the CDR3 end, and the missing part is taken from the germline J gene. J is TRBJ1-4 and V is TRBV19, with no clear D. The CDR3 extends over 15 amino acids. V gave up 3 bases and J gave up 0 bases, with 8 bases separating them. Germline V CDR1 and CDR2: LNHDA, SQIVND (reference sequence). The CDR3 sequence is CASSMRVSTNEKLFF. The CDR3 DNA, read in part, is TGTGCCAGTAGTATGAGGGTATCAACTAATGAAAAA.

Of note for this clone: The missing CDR3 end, 3 residues past where the read stops, is filled in from the germline J gene. V usage is TRBV7-8 and J usage is TRBJ2-5; 9 bases align to TRBD1. The CDR3 has 15 residues. CDR1 and CDR2 from the germline V gene are SGHVS and FQNEAQ. Trimming cost V 4 bases and J 1 base; bases outside gene matches: 4. The sequenced part of the CDR3 DNA is TGTGCCAGCAGCTCCTGGACAGGGGCCCAAGAGACC. It codes for CASSSWTGAQET. Given in full, the CDR3 is CASSSWTGAQETQYF.

In the case of this clone: The missing CDR3 end, 3 residues past where the read stops, is filled in from the germline J gene. The rearrangement joins TRBV5-1 to TRBJ2-5, with D possibly TRBD1 on 6 matching bases. This CDR3 is 14 amino acids long. V was clipped by 0 bases and J by 1 base, with 7 bases between them. The germline CDR1 and CDR2 sequences are SGHRS and YFSETQ. The DNA read from the CDR3 is TGCGCCAGCAGCTTGGGGACAGTCCAAGAGACC. Its protein is CASSLGTVQET. The full CDR3 protein is CASSLGTVQETQYF.

With regard to this clone: The read gets to within 3 residues of the CDR3 end, and the germline J gene fills in the rest. The chain couples TRBV19 to TRBJ2-7; D perhaps matches TRBD2 (7 bases). Between the trimmed V and J ends, which lost 6 bases and 6 bases, there was a span of 9 bases. Germline CDR1 is LNHDA and CDR2 is SQIVND (reference sequence). The CDR3 is 11 amino acids. The CDR3 protein is CASRGGGEQYF. The sequenced part of the CDR3 DNA is TGTGCCAGTAGAGGGGGGGGCGAG. Together with reference TRBV19 and TRBJ2-7, the CDR3 gives the full variable domain: DGGITQSPKYLFRKEGQNVTLSCEQNLNHDAMYWYRQDPGQGLRLIYYSQIVNDFQKGDIAEGYSVSREKKESFPLTVTSAQKNPTAFYLCASRGGGEQYFGPGTRLTVT.

Turning to this clone: Read data end 3 residues before the CDR3 end; the end is taken from the germline J gene. The V and J genes are TRBV20-1 and TRBJ2-1; 14 nucleotides match TRBD2. The germline V gene encodes CDR1 DFQATT and CDR2 SNEGSKA (reference sequence). After removal of 5 bases from V and 6 bases from J, the junction contained 3 bases not matched to a gene. This CDR3 contains 14 residues. The sequenced part of the CDR3 DNA is TGCAGTGCTTCCGGGACTAGCGGGAGCAATGAG. Translation gives CSASGTSGSNE. The CDR3 as a whole reads CSASGTSGSNEQFF.

In the case of this clone: The read finishes 3 residues shy of the CDR3 end, and the germline J gene is used to complete it. This chain uses TRBV20-1 with TRBJ2-7; 7 bases match TRBD1. The CDR3 is 12 residues long. Trimming took 5 bases from V and 3 from J; bases not matched to a gene: 4. Germline V gene data show CDR1 as DFQATT and CDR2 as SNEGSKA (reference sequence). CDR3 in amino acids: CSAYRGDYEQYF. CDR3 bases read: TGCAGTGCTTACAGGGGAGACTACGAG.

Of note for this clone: The read terminates 3 residues before the CDR3 end, so the remaining end is supplied by the germline J gene. The rearrangement links TRBV20-1 to TRBJ2-1, with 10 positions matching TRBD2. This CDR3 contains 14 residues. V trimming: 5 bases; J trimming: 2 bases; junction bases outside the gene matches: 3. Germline lookup yields CDR1 DFQATT and CDR2 SNEGSKA (reference sequence). CDR3 sequence: CSAQLAGTYNEQFF. CDR3 DNA, as far as it was read: TGCAGTGCTCAACTAGCGGGAACCTACAATGAG.

A note on this clone: The read ends 3 residues early relative to the CDR3; the germline J gene fills the gap. The chain joins TRBV18 to TRBJ1-2, with 9 bases matching TRBD1. Germline V CDR1 and CDR2: KGHSH, LQKENI. The CDR3 extends over 14 amino acids. Germline trimming cut 3 bases from V and 7 bases from J; bases unmatched to any gene: 6. Partial CDR3 DNA: TGTGCCAGCTCACCCGGGACAGGGTTTGTTGGC. This sequence encodes CASSPGTGFVG. The complete CDR3 reads CASSPGTGFVGYTF.

A remark on this clone: The read falls 3 residues short of the CDR3 end, and the missing part is taken from the germline J gene. The chain carries TRBV15 and TRBJ2-5, with 7 nucleotides matching TRBD2. Losses at the gene ends were 1 base for V and 4 bases for J; bases not matched to a gene: 3. The germline V gene encodes CDR1 LNHNV and CDR2 YYDKDF (reference sequence). The CDR3 totals 14 residues. The CDR3 protein is CATSRAGGGETQYF. CDR3 DNA, as far as it was read: TGTGCCACCAGCAGAGCGGGCGGGGGAGAGACC.

In the case of this clone: From the germline J gene comes the end of the CDR3, since the read stops 3 residues before it. The chain uses TRBV20-1 and TRBJ2-3; tentative D call: TRBD2 (5 bases). The germline V and J ends were trimmed by 8 bases and 6 bases, with 18 bases remaining between them. The CDR3 runs 13 residues. Germline V lookup: CDR1 DFQATT, CDR2 SNEGSKA (reference sequence). CDR3: CSSLALIGDTQYF. CDR3 DNA (partial): TGCAGTTCTTTAGCGTTGATAGGGGATACG.

To note about this clone: The read falls 3 residues short of the CDR3 end, and the missing part is taken from the germline J gene. The rearrangement links TRBV5-1 to TRBJ2-3; 10 bases are shared with TRBD2. The CDR3 length is 16 residues. V trimming: 4 bases; J trimming: 1 base; junction bases outside the gene matches: 6. Looked up from germline, CDR1 is SGHRS and CDR2 is YFSETQ. The CDR3 protein is CASSRTLAGGTDTQYF. Partial CDR3 DNA: TGCGCCAGCAGCCGCACTCTAGCGGGGGGCACAGATACG. Complete variable domain (other parts from reference TRBV5-1 and TRBJ2-3): KAGVTQTPRYLIKTRGQQVTLSCSPISGHRSVSWYQQTPGQGLQFLFEYFSETQRNKGNFPGRFSGRQFSNSRSEMNVSTLELGDSALYLCASSRTLAGGTDTQYFGPGTRLTVL.

As regards this clone: Sequencing ends 3 residues short of the CDR3 end; the germline J gene provides the rest. This sequence joins TRBV28 and TRBJ1-2, with unresolved D. The germline V gene encodes CDR1 MDHEN and CDR2 SYDVKM. The CDR3 contains 14 residues. The CDR3 sequence: CASSPLTSTRGYTF. Incomplete CDR3 DNA: TGTGCCAGCAGTCCATTAACCTCAACTCGGGGC.

With respect to this clone: Sequencing ends 3 residues short of the CDR3 end; the germline J gene provides the rest. The chain employs TRBV19 and TRBJ1-1; D remains unclear. Trimming removed 3 bases from V and 1 base from J, with 9 bases in between. This CDR3 has 14 residues. Looked up from germline, CDR1 is LNHDA and CDR2 is SQIVND (reference sequence). Partial CDR3 DNA: TGTGCCAGTAGTATTTGGTCAGGGAACACTGAA. It specifies CASSIWSGNTE. The whole CDR3 sequence is CASSIWSGNTEAFF.

Of note for this clone: From the germline J gene comes the end of the CDR3, since the read stops 3 residues before it. The chain employs TRBV6-2 or TRBV6-3 and TRBJ2-7, with 8 bases aligning to TRBD1. V shed 3 bases and J 2 bases; nucleotides not matched to a gene: 6. The germline V gene encodes CDR1 MNHEY and CDR2 SVGEGT. This CDR3 region has 15 residues. This CDR3 reads CASSYSPDRAYEQYF. CDR3 bases read: TGTGCCAGCAGTTATTCACCGGACAGGGCCTACGAG.

As to this clone: The read falls 3 residues short of the CDR3 end, and the missing part is taken from the germline J gene. The V and J genes are TRBV7-2 and TRBJ2-1; TRBD1 matches at 12 bases. This CDR3 is 15 amino acids long. J was trimmed by 8 bases and V by 5 bases; bases with no gene match: 7. CDR1 is SGHTA, CDR2 FQGNSA, per germline. The covered CDR3 bases are TGTGCCAGCAGCCCCCGGGACAGGGGGCGCGATGAG. This encodes CASSPRDRGRDE. The complete CDR3 reads CASSPRDRGRDEQFF.

As regards this clone: The read terminates 3 residues before the CDR3 end, so the remaining end is supplied by the germline J gene. The rearrangement uses TRBV20-1 and TRBJ2-7; 7 bases map to TRBD2. The CDR3 runs to 14 residues. CDR1 DFQATT and CDR2 SNEGSKA come from the germline V gene (reference sequence). V was clipped by 6 bases and J by 3 bases; unmatched bases: 11. The CDR3: CSAKESGAHYEQYF. The CDR3 bases that were read are TGCAGTGCGAAGGAAAGCGGGGCGCACTACGAG.

Comments on this clone: The read terminates 3 residues before the CDR3 end, so the remaining end is supplied by the germline J gene. The J gene is TRBJ2-1, the V gene TRBV7-9; 9 bases line up with TRBD2. This CDR3 is 15 amino acids long. With V trimmed by 7 bases and J by 8 bases, 12 bases remained unmatched. Germline V gene sequence: CDR1 SEHNR, CDR2 FQNEAQ (reference sequence). This CDR3 reads CASNQAAGGLDEQFF. The CDR3 bases that were read are TGTGCCAGCAACCAGGCCGCGGGGGGGCTGGATGAG.

Of note for this clone: The read terminates 3 residues before the CDR3 end, so the remaining end is supplied by the germline J gene. The chain combines TRBV27 with TRBJ2-7; D perhaps matches TRBD1 (5 bases). CDR3 length: 11 amino acids. Trimming took 2 bases from V and 6 from J, leaving 5 bases between them. CDR1 is MNHEY and CDR2 is SMNVEV in the germline V gene (reference sequence). Partial CDR3 DNA: TGTGCCAGCAGTTTAAGGGGCGAG. It is translated as CASSLRGE. The CDR3 in its entirety is CASSLRGEQYF.

In the case of this clone: The read ends 3 residues early relative to the CDR3; the germline J gene fills the gap. This chain joins TRBV7-2 and TRBJ2-1; tentatively, D is TRBD2 (6 bases). CDR3 length: 13 residues. Germline V gives CDR1 SGHTA, CDR2 FQGNSA. Deletions cut 8 bases from V and 9 bases from J, with 17 bases between. The CDR3 loop reads CASLLGGLGEQFF. The sequenced CDR3 bases are TGTGCCAGCTTACTGGGGGGTTTGGGTGAG.

Remarks on this clone: The CDR3 extends 3 residues past the end of the read, so its final part is completed from the germline J gene. The rearrangement links TRBV12-3 or TRBV12-4 to TRBJ2-5; possibly TRBD2 for D (6 bases). The CDR3 length is 15 residues. The V end lost 6 bases, the J end lost 5 bases, and 19 bases lay between the germline ends. The sequenced CDR3 bases are TGTGCCAGCAGCGTGTCGGAGTATGGGGGGGAGACC. This encodes CASSVSEYGGET. The CDR3 as a whole reads CASSVSEYGGETQYF.